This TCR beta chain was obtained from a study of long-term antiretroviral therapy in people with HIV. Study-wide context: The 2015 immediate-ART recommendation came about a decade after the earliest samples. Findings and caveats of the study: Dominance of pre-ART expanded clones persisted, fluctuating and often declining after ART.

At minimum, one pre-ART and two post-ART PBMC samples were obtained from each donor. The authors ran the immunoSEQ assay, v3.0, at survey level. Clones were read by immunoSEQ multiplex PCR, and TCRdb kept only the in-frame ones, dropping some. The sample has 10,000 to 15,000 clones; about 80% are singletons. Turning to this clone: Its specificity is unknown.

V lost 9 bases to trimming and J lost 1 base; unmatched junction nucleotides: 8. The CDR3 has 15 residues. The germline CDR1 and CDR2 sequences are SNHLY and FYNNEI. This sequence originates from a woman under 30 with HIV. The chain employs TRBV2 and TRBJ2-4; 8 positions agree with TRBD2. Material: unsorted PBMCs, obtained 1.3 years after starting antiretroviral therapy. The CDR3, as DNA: TGTGCCAGTAAAAGCGGCGGGGGGGCCAAAAACATTCAGTACTTC. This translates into CASKSGGGAKNIQYF.